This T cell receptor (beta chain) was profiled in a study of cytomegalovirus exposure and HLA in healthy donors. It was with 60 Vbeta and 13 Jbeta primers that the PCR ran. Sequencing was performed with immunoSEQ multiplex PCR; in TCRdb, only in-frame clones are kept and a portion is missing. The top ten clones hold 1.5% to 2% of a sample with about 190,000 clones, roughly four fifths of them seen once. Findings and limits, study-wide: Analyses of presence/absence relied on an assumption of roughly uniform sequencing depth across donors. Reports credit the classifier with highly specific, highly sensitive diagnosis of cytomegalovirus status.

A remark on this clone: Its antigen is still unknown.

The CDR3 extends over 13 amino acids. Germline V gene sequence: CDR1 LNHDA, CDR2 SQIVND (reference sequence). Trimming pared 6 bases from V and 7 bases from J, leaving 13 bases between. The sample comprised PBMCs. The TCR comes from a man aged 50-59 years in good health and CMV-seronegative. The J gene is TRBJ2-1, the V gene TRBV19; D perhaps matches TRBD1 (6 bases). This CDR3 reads CASRPQGINEQFF. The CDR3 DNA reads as TGTGCCAGTAGGCCCCAGGGGATTAATGAGCAGTTCTTC. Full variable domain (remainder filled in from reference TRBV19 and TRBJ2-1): DGGITQSPKYLFRKEGQNVTLSCEQNLNHDAMYWYRQDPGQGLRLIYYSQIVNDFQKGDIAEGYSVSREKKESFPLTVTSAQKNPTAFYLCASRPQGINEQFFGPGTRLTVL.